A selection of T cell receptor beta chains follows, all from one sample in a study of blood T cell repertoires in COVID-19. Clones were sequenced by immunoSEQ multiplex PCR, and TCRdb holds only the in-frame ones, with some missing. The sample has some 200,000 clones, about 90% seen once; the top ten hold around 1.2%. The sample comprised peripheral blood. The source of these receptors is a man aged 25 to 40 with acute or convalescent COVID-19. The CDR3 runs from the conserved cysteine through the conserved F or W. D genes are given only for firm matches. The size entry is marked missing in some rows and otherwise reads once, few, many or a size class.

abundance | d_gene | len | j_gene | v_gene | CDR3aa | CDR3nt
NA | TRBD1 | 13 | TRBJ1-6 | TRBV12-3/TRBV12-4 | CASTLDRASPLHF | TGTGCCAGCACGCTGGACAGGGCGTCACCCCTCCACTTT
NA | NA | 13 | TRBJ2-7 | TRBV27 | CASSLGQSYEQYF | TGTGCCAGCAGTTTAGGACAGTCCTACGAGCAGTACTTC
NA | TRBD2 | 15 | TRBJ2-1 | TRBV19 | CASSTGTSFSDEQFF | TGTGCCAGTAGTACCGGGACTAGTTTTAGCGATGAGCAGTTCTTC
NA | TRBD1 | 17 | TRBJ1-2 | TRBV28 | CASSPPGQGSYNYGYTF | TGTGCCAGCAGTCCCCCGGGACAGGGGTCCTATAACTATGGCTACACCTTC
NA | NA | 14 | TRBJ1-4 | TRBV5-1 | CASSQLATNEKLFF | TGCGCCAGCTCCCAACTAGCTACTAATGAAAAACTGTTTTTT
NA | NA | 17 | TRBJ2-3 | TRBV7-3 | CASSLGGRGASADTQYF | TGTGCCAGCAGCTTGGGCGGCCGGGGGGCCTCCGCAGATACGCAGTATTTT
once | TRBD1 | 14 | TRBJ1-1 | TRBV27 | CASTPGQGATEAFF | TGTGCCAGCACTCCGGGACAGGGGGCCACTGAAGCTTTCTTT
NA | NA | 16 | TRBJ1-4 | TRBV9 | CASSTSVGGGNEKLFF | TGTGCCAGCAGCACGTCGGTTGGGGGCGGCAATGAAAAACTGTTTTTT
NA | TRBD2 | 17 | TRBJ2-5 | TRBV9 | CASALGSGGSSRETQYF | TGTGCCAGTGCCCTTGGGAGCGGGGGGTCGAGTCGAGAGACCCAGTACTTC
NA | NA | 13 | TRBJ2-1 | TRBV6-1 | CASSESPGNEQFF | TGTGCCAGCAGTGAATCCCCGGGGAATGAGCAGTTCTTC
NA | TRBD2 | 16 | TRBJ2-3 | TRBV5-4 | CASSLAGGRAVDTQYF | TGTGCCAGCAGCTTGGCTGGCGGGAGGGCGGTAGATACGCAGTATTTT
NA | TRBD1 | 14 | TRBJ1-2 | TRBV5-1 | CASSSGQGFHGYTF | TGCGCCAGCAGCTCGGGACAGGGTTTTCATGGCTACACCTTC
NA | NA | 16 | TRBJ2-2 | TRBV19 | CASSIFSSGGAGELFF | TGTGCCAGTAGTATATTTTCCAGCGGTGGTGCCGGGGAGCTGTTTTTT
NA | TRBD1 | 13 | TRBJ1-1 | TRBV10-3 | CATGGELNTEAFF | TGTGCCACAGGGGGCGAGTTGAACACTGAAGCTTTCTTT